These T cell receptor beta chains were read from a single sample in a study of T cells after yellow fever vaccination. MiXCR, run by TCRdb on the 5' RACE reads, gives a single entry per CDR3 protein. The sample records over 120,000 distinct CDR3 sequences, approximately 6.6% being singletons. Sequences were derived from CD4+ T cells sorted from PBMCs, sampled 10 days after the yellow fever booster vaccination. These receptors originate from a man in his thirties or forties who received the YFV17D yellow fever vaccine. Both conserved end residues are part of each CDR3. The D gene is left open where the match is weak. Some rows mark clone size as missing; the rest say once, few, many or name a class of expanded clone.

j_gene: TRBJ2-3
d_gene: .
v_gene: TRBV12-3/TRBV12-4
abundance: many
CDR3nt: TGTGCCAGCAGTTTTTTGCAAGATACGCAGTATTTT
CDR3aa: CASSFLQDTQYF

j_gene: TRBJ2-2
d_gene: .
v_gene: TRBV14
abundance: .
CDR3nt: TGTGCCAGCAGCCAAGTTGGGGAGCTGTTTTTT
CDR3aa: CASSQVGELFF

j_gene: TRBJ2-1
d_gene: .
v_gene: TRBV20-1
abundance: few
CDR3nt: TGCAGTGCTAGGAATTATCTAGAGGGGGGGGAGTTATACAATGAGCAGTTCTTC
CDR3aa: CSARNYLEGGELYNEQFF

j_gene: TRBJ2-5
d_gene: .
v_gene: TRBV7-9
abundance: many
CDR3nt: TGTGCCAGCACTTGGGGTTCAAGGGGCTGGAAGACCCAGTACTTC
CDR3aa: CASTWGSRGWKTQYF

j_gene: TRBJ1-1
d_gene: TRBD1
v_gene: TRBV19
abundance: many
CDR3nt: TGTGCCAGTAGAGACAGGGAGGGCACTGAAGCTTTCTTT
CDR3aa: CASRDREGTEAFF

j_gene: TRBJ2-1
d_gene: TRBD2
v_gene: TRBV30
abundance: few
CDR3nt: TGTGCCTGGGGGACACGCGGGAGGGCCTCCGAGCAGTTCTTC
CDR3aa: CAWGTRGRASEQFF

j_gene: TRBJ2-2
d_gene: .
v_gene: TRBV7-6
abundance: many
CDR3nt: TGTGCCAGCAGCTACAGGGTCCCCGGGGAGCTGTTTTTT
CDR3aa: CASSYRVPGELFF

j_gene: TRBJ2-2
d_gene: TRBD2
v_gene: TRBV5-4
abundance: many
CDR3nt: TGTGCCAGCAGCCCGGCTAGCGGTGGGACCGGGGAGCTGTTTTTT
CDR3aa: CASSPASGGTGELFF

j_gene: TRBJ2-2
d_gene: .
v_gene: TRBV19
abundance: few
CDR3nt: TGTGCCAGTACCCTTTTCGCCCCGAACACCGGGGAGCTGTTTTTT
CDR3aa: CASTLFAPNTGELFF

j_gene: TRBJ2-3
d_gene: .
v_gene: TRBV7-7
abundance: many
CDR3nt: TGTGCTAGCAGCCCAAAGTTTGGGGGGCGAATTTGGACAGATACGCAGTATTTT
CDR3aa: CASSPKFGGRIWTDTQYF

j_gene: TRBJ2-7
d_gene: TRBD1
v_gene: TRBV5-1
abundance: many
CDR3nt: TGCGCCAGCAGCTGGACAGGAGACTCCTACGAGCAGTACTTC
CDR3aa: CASSWTGDSYEQYF

j_gene: TRBJ2-3
d_gene: .
v_gene: TRBV5-1
abundance: many
CDR3nt: TGCGCCAGCAGCCCGCTAGCTGCTAGCACAGATACGCAGTATTTT
CDR3aa: CASSPLAASTDTQYF

j_gene: TRBJ2-1
d_gene: TRBD2
v_gene: TRBV10-3
abundance: many
CDR3nt: TGTGCCATCAGTGACGGACTAGCCGGCTCCTACAATGAGCAGTTCTTC
CDR3aa: CAISDGLAGSYNEQFF

j_gene: TRBJ1-1
d_gene: TRBD1
v_gene: TRBV27
abundance: many
CDR3nt: TGTGCCAGCAGTTTCCGGACAGGGGTGACTGAAGCTTTCTTT
CDR3aa: CASSFRTGVTEAFF

j_gene: TRBJ2-5
d_gene: .
v_gene: TRBV12-3/TRBV12-4
abundance: medium-sized
CDR3nt: TGTGCCAGCAGTTTTCGGCCCCTCATGAACCATCGGCAAGAGACCCAGTACTTC
CDR3aa: CASSFRPLMNHRQETQYF

j_gene: TRBJ2-7
d_gene: TRBD2
v_gene: TRBV7-2
abundance: many
CDR3nt: TGTGCCAGCAGCTTAGGGACTAGCGGGGGATCCTACGAGCAGTACTTC
CDR3aa: CASSLGTSGGSYEQYF